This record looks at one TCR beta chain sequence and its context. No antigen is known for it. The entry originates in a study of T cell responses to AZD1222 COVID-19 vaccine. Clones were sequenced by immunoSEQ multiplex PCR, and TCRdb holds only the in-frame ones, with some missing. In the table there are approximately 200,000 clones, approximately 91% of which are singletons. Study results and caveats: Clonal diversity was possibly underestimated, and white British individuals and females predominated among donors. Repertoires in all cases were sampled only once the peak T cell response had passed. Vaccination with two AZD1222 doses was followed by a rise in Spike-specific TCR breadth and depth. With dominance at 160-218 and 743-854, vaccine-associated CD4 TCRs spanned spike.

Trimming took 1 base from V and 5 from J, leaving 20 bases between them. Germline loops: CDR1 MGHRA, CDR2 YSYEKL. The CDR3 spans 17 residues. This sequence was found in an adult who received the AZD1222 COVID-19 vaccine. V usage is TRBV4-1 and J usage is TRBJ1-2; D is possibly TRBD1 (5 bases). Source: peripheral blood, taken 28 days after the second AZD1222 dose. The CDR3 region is CASSQASHEDGGYGYTF. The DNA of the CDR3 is TGCGCCAGCAGCCAAGCCTCGCATGAGGACGGGGGATATGGCTACACCTTC.